A single sample gave rise to the 27 T cell receptor beta chains below, sequenced in a study of T cell responses to AZD1222 COVID-19 vaccine. Clones were read by immunoSEQ multiplex PCR, and TCRdb kept only the in-frame ones, dropping some. Among over 100,000 clones listed, roughly 90% were seen once. The sequences come from peripheral blood, collected 28 days after the second AZD1222 dose. Receptor source: an adult who received the AZD1222 COVID-19 vaccine.

The chain has TRBV24-1 and TRBJ2-1, with 11 nucleotides matching TRBD1. The CDR3 extends over 14 amino acids. CDR1 and CDR2 from the germline V gene are KGHDR and SFDVKD. V was clipped by 2 bases and J by 8 bases; unmatched bases: 1. The CDR3 DNA reads as TGTGCCACCAGTGATTGGACAGGGGGCGATGAGCAGTTCTTC. This encodes CATSDWTGGDEQFF.

The V gene is TRBV27, the J gene TRBJ1-1; D ambiguous. V was trimmed by 2 bases and J by 1 base, leaving 8 bases between them. The CDR3 covers 14 residues. Germline V gene data show CDR1 as MNHEY and CDR2 as SMNVEV (reference sequence). The CDR3 spells CASSLGRGNTEAFF. The CDR3 DNA follows: TGTGCCAGCAGTTTAGGACGGGGGAACACTGAAGCTTTCTTT.

This clone was seen once. V gene TRBV11-3 combines with J gene TRBJ1-1; 7 bases agree with TRBD1. Germline V gives CDR1 SGHNT, CDR2 YENEEA. The CDR3 covers 15 residues. J lost 1 base, V lost 4 bases, and 6 bases had no gene match. Written as DNA, the CDR3 is TGTGCCAGCAGCTCAGGGGGGCTGGGGAACACTGAAGCTTTCTTT. As protein: CASSSGGLGNTEAFF.

This clone was seen a few times. The chain employs TRBV20-1 and TRBJ2-3; maybe TRBD1 (6 bases). Per germline, CDR1 DFQATT and CDR2 SNEGSKA (reference sequence). The CDR3 covers 16 residues. Deletions cut 3 bases from V and 1 base from J, with 17 bases between. The CDR3 region is CSASASGVKGTDTQYF. The CDR3 DNA follows: TGCAGTGCTAGTGCATCAGGGGTAAAAGGCACAGATACGCAGTATTTT.

This chain joins TRBV3-1 (or the pseudogene TRBV3-2) and TRBJ1-1; 10 bases map to TRBD1. The CDR3 extends over 15 amino acids. Germline values: CDR1 LGHDT, CDR2 YNNKEL (reference sequence). V lost 5 bases to trimming and J lost 5 bases; unmatched junction nucleotides: 8. The DNA for the CDR3 is TGTGCCAGCAGCTTGTCGACAGGGGGCCGGACTGAAGCTTTCTTT. Its translation is CASSLSTGGRTEAFF.

The J gene is TRBJ1-1, the V gene TRBV10-3, with unresolved D. Germline V gene lookup returns CDR1 ENHRY and CDR2 SYGVKD. The CDR3 is 15 residues long. Deletions cut 3 bases from V and 0 bases from J, with 11 bases between. The CDR3 protein is CAISDGKRVNTEAFF. For the CDR3, the DNA is TGTGCCATCAGTGACGGGAAAAGAGTGAACACTGAAGCTTTCTTT.

The rearrangement uses TRBV5-1 and TRBJ1-4, with D maybe TRBD1 (5 bases). The CDR3 has 15 residues. The germline V gene encodes CDR1 SGHRS and CDR2 YFSETQ. The V and J ends lost 1 base and 3 bases respectively, with 10 bases between them. Written as DNA, the CDR3 is TGCGCCAGCAGCTTGCGGGGGACGGCTAATGAAAAACTGTTTTTT. Translated, it gives CASSLRGTANEKLFF.

This clone has only a few counts. V usage is TRBV4-1 and J usage is TRBJ1-6, with D maybe TRBD1 (6 bases). V was cut by 2 bases and J by 7 bases, with 9 bases left in between. Germline CDR1 and CDR2: MGHRA and YSYEKL. The CDR3 is made up of 14 amino acids. For the CDR3, the DNA is TGCGCCAGCAGCCAAAGTACAGGGAATTCACCCCTCCACTTT. It translates to CASSQSTGNSPLHF.

The chain carries TRBV7-2 and TRBJ1-3, with a weak D call TRBD1 (5 bases). V was clipped by 6 bases and J by 0 bases, with 9 bases between them. The CDR3 sequence is 14 residues long. Germline V lookup: CDR1 SGHTA, CDR2 FQGNSA. CDR3 DNA: TGTGCCAGCAGTGGGACGGTCTCTGGAAACACCATATATTTT. This codes for CASSGTVSGNTIYF. Together with reference TRBV7-2 and TRBJ1-3, the CDR3 gives the full variable domain: GAGVSQSPSNKVTEKGKDVELRCDPISGHTALYWYRQSLGQGLEFLIYFQGNSAPDKSGLPSDRFSAERTGGSVSTLTIQRTQQEDSAVYLCASSGTVSGNTIYFGEGSWLTVV.

The chain has TRBV12-3 or TRBV12-4 and TRBJ2-3, with 9 bases identical to TRBD1. V lost 8 bases to trimming and J lost 3 bases; unmatched junction nucleotides: 3. This CDR3 has 13 residues. This chain's CDR3 is CASGTGKTDTQYF. The CDR3 DNA reads TGTGCCAGCGGGACAGGGAAAACAGATACGCAGTATTTT.

This sequence joins TRBV11-2 and TRBJ2-7; D is unresolved. V lost 5 bases and J 6 bases, leaving 11 bases between the germline ends. The CDR3 is made up of 12 amino acids. Germline V CDR1 and CDR2: SGHAT, FQNNGV. The CDR3 loop is CASSAGEREQYF. As DNA, the CDR3 is TGTGCCAGCAGCGCTGGAGAGCGCGAGCAGTACTTC.

The J gene is TRBJ1-5, the V gene TRBV19; possible D gene TRBD1, 6 bases. The CDR3 is 13 amino acids. The V and J ends lost 5 bases and 6 bases respectively, with 11 bases between them. Germline assignment: CDR1 LNHDA and CDR2 SQIVND (reference sequence). Here the CDR3 reads CASSQQGIQPQHF. DNA of the CDR3: TGTGCCAGTAGTCAGCAGGGGATTCAGCCCCAGCATTTT.

This clone was seen once. The chain combines TRBV15 with TRBJ1-3; the D is unclear. Germline CDR1 and CDR2: LNHNV and YYDKDF (reference sequence). This CDR3 spans 14 amino acids. Trimming cost V 0 bases and J 8 bases, with 11 bases left between them. The CDR3 reads CATSRDRGADTIYF. The DNA for the CDR3 is TGTGCCACCAGCAGAGATCGGGGTGCGGACACCATATATTTT.

The chain links TRBV7-2 to TRBJ1-4, with D hard to call. Trimming took 4 bases from V and 5 from J, leaving 8 bases between them. The length of the CDR3 is 13 residues. Per germline, CDR1 SGHTA and CDR2 FQGNSA. The CDR3, as DNA: TGTGCCAGCAGCTCTACCGTCAATGAAAAACTGTTTTTT. Its translation is CASSSTVNEKLFF.

The chain joins TRBV30 to TRBJ1-4, with TRBD1 identical over 8 bases. The CDR3 consists of 12 residues. Germline lookup yields CDR1 GTSNPN and CDR2 SVGIG (reference sequence). V trimming: 4 bases; J trimming: 10 bases; junction bases outside the gene matches: 5. Written as DNA, the CDR3 is TGTGCCTGGAACCCTGACAGGGGAAAACTGTTTTTT. Its protein product is CAWNPDRGKLFF.

This sequence joins TRBV27 and TRBJ1-2, with D maybe TRBD1 (5 bases). Germline assignment: CDR1 MNHEY and CDR2 SMNVEV (reference sequence). Trimming cost V 0 bases and J 7 bases, with 15 bases left between them. The CDR3 length is 15 residues. The CDR3 is CASSLSRGLTSGYTF. In DNA form, the CDR3 reads TGTGCCAGCAGTTTATCAAGGGGTCTGACGAGTGGCTACACCTTC.

V is TRBV5-4 and J is TRBJ1-3; no clear D. CDR1 SGHNT and CDR2 YYREEE come from the germline V gene (reference sequence). Between the trimmed V and J ends, which lost 4 bases and 0 bases, there was a span of 8 bases. This CDR3 is 14 amino acids long. The CDR3, as DNA: TGTGCCAGCAGCCCGGGGAACTCTGGAAACACCATATATTTT. It specifies CASSPGNSGNTIYF.

J is TRBJ1-6 and V is TRBV11-2; TRBD1 matches at 9 bases. The CDR3 totals 17 residues. Looked up from germline, CDR1 is SGHAT and CDR2 is FQNNGV. Losses at the gene ends were 0 bases for V and 10 bases for J; bases not matched to a gene: 10. CDR3 residues: CASSLDPPGQGWSPLHF. CDR3 nucleotide sequence: TGTGCCAGCAGCTTAGACCCACCGGGACAGGGTTGGTCACCCCTCCACTTT.

This chain connects TRBV14 to TRBJ1-2; unclear D gene. This CDR3 has 15 residues. CDR1 SGHDN and CDR2 FVKESK come from the germline V gene. The V end lost 1 base, the J end lost 0 bases, and 9 bases lay between the germline ends. The CDR3 DNA reads as TGTGCCAGCAGCCAAGCCTTGGGAGCTAACTATGGCTACACCTTC. This sequence encodes CASSQALGANYGYTF.

Remarks on this clone: This sample includes further DNA sequences coding for the same CDR3. This chain uses TRBV18 with TRBJ1-1, with no clear D. The V gene lost 3 bases and the J gene lost 2 bases, with 7 bases spanning the gap. Germline CDR1 and CDR2: KGHSH and LQKENI. This CDR3 has 13 amino acids. CDR3 sequence (DNA): TGTGCCAGCTCACCTGGACTAAACACTGAAGCTTTCTTT. Translation gives CASSPGLNTEAFF.

The gene calls are TRBV19 and TRBJ1-5; TRBD1 is a possible D gene (6 bases). Trimming removed 10 bases at V and 0 bases at J, with 13 bases between. The germline CDR1 and CDR2 sequences are LNHDA and SQIVND (reference sequence). The CDR3 loop spans 14 amino acids. DNA for the CDR3: TGTGCCACACGGACAGAGTATAGCAATCAGCCCCAGCATTTT. Its translation is CATRTEYSNQPQHF.

The chain is built from TRBV7-9 and TRBJ2-1; 10 bases fit TRBD1. Germline CDR1 and CDR2: SEHNR and FQNEAQ (reference sequence). This CDR3 has 17 residues. The trim removed 5 bases at V and 4 bases at J, leaving 11 bases unmatched. This chain's CDR3 is CASSKQGQGTGYNEQFF. The CDR3 DNA sequence: TGTGCCAGCAGCAAGCAGGGACAGGGGACTGGATACAATGAGCAGTTCTTC.

The chain recombines TRBV6-2 or TRBV6-3 with TRBJ2-4; D is possibly TRBD1 or TRBD2 (5 bases each). Germline V gene lookup returns CDR1 MNHEY and CDR2 SVGEGT. The CDR3 loop spans 18 amino acids. Between the trimmed V and J ends, which lost 6 bases and 0 bases, there was a span of 21 bases. CDR3 sequence: CASSPGTLNLLAKNIQYF. The CDR3, as DNA: TGTGCCAGCAGCCCAGGGACCCTAAACCTACTAGCCAAAAACATTCAGTACTTC.

Here the CDR3 DNA reads TGTGCCAGCAGCCCCCCACCCCACACAGGGTACGAAAAACTGTTTTTT. Its protein product is CASSPPPHTGYEKLFF. V gene TRBV9 combines with J gene TRBJ1-4, with D possibly being TRBD1 (6 bases). V shed 4 bases and J shed 8 bases, with 21 bases lying between them. The germline gives CDR1 SGDLS, CDR2 YYNGEE. The CDR3 has 16 amino acids. Based on the CDR3 plus reference TRBV9 and TRBJ1-4, the full variable domain is DSGVTQTPKHLITATGQRVTLRCSPRSGDLSVYWYQQSLDQGLQFLIQYYNGEERAKGNILERFSAQQFPDLHSELNLSSLELGDSALYFCASSPPPHTGYEKLFFGSGTQLSVL.

The chain is built from TRBV18 and TRBJ2-5, with TRBD2 matching 7 bases. This CDR3 spans 13 amino acids. Germline V gene lookup returns CDR1 KGHSH and CDR2 LQKENI. V trimming: 3 bases; J trimming: 5 bases; junction bases outside the gene matches: 3. The CDR3 sequence is CASSPSGLETQYF. DNA of the CDR3: TGTGCCAGCTCACCTAGCGGGTTGGAGACCCAGTACTTC. Supplemented by reference TRBV18 and TRBJ2-5, the full variable domain reads NAGVMQNPRHLVRRRGQEARLRCSPMKGHSHVYWYRQLPEEGLKFMVYLQKENIIDESGMPKERFSAEFPKEGPSILRIQQVVRGDSAAYFCASSPSGLETQYFGPGTRLLVL.

This chain uses TRBV29-1 with TRBJ2-1; 10 positions match TRBD1. The germline V gene encodes CDR1 SQVTM and CDR2 ANQGSEA. The V and J ends lost 7 bases and 4 bases, in that order; junction bases with no gene match: 19. This CDR3 has 18 residues. DNA of the CDR3: TGCAGCGCTCTCACCCAGGGACAGGGGAAGTCTTCTTACAATGAGCAGTTCTTC. It is translated as CSALTQGQGKSSYNEQFF.

The rearrangement joins TRBV6-5 to TRBJ2-7, with 8 bases that match TRBD1. Per germline, CDR1 MNHEY and CDR2 SVGAGI. V shed 8 bases, J shed 6 bases, and the junction held 9 bases outside the gene matches. The CDR3 runs 13 residues. This chain's CDR3 is CASLGQDPGEQYF. CDR3 bases: TGTGCCAGCTTGGGACAGGACCCCGGCGAGCAGTACTTC.